This T cell receptor beta chain was identified in a study of siplizumab effects on memory and regulatory T cells. The repertoire was sequenced with immunoSEQ multiplex PCR; TCRdb's copy has only in-frame clones and lacks some. The table shows approximately 52,000 clones, with around 97% occurring only once. Donor pairs, three in total, had unstimulated naive, memory, effector memory and TEMRA subsets sequenced. Of note for this clone: Its target is not known.

Study-wide findings and caveats: It seemed that naive T cells were more diverse than memory cells and were major contributors to the alloresponse. Proliferating siplizumab-cultured Tregs lacked confirmed suppressive function.

This clonotype originated in a human donor in good health. Material for sequencing was naive CD4+ T cells sorted from blood.

CDR3 in amino acids: CASSLPGTGVPEAFF. The CDR3 nucleotides read TGTGCCAGCTCACTCCCCGGGACAGGGGTTCCTGAAGCTTTCTTT. The chain joins TRBV18 to TRBJ1-1, with 10 bases lining up with TRBD1. This CDR3 has 15 amino acids. CDR1 and CDR2 from the germline V gene are KGHSH and LQKENI. J lost 6 bases, V lost 4 bases, and 8 bases had no gene match.